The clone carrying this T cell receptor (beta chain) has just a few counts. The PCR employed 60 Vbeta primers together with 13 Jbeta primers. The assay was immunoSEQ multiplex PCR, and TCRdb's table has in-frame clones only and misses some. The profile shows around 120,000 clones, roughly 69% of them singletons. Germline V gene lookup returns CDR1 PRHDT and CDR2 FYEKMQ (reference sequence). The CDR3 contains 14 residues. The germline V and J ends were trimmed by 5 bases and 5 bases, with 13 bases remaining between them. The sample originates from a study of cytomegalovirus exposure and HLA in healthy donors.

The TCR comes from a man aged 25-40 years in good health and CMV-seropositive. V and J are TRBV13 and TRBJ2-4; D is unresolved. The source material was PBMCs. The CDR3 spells CASSRVVSQNIQYF. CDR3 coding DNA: TGTGCCAGCAGCCGCGTGGTTTCTCAAAACATTCAGTACTTC.